These T cell receptor beta chains were read from a single sample in a study of Ad26.COV2.S vaccination and SARS-CoV-2 variants. The protocol was immunoSEQ multiplex PCR, while the TCRdb copy is restricted to in-frame clones and leaves out a portion. Of about 680,000 clones in the sample, 70% to 90% were seen once. The sample consisted of peripheral blood, taken in a trial of Ad26.COV2.S vaccine versus placebo. All receptors derive from a person between 18 and 65 years old who received the Ad26.COV2.S COVID-19 vaccine or a placebo. Both conserved end residues are part of each CDR3. D genes are given only for firm matches. The size field is filled for only some rows; it gives once, few, many or a size class.

V,D,J,size,CDR3,DNA
TRBV9,NA,TRBJ2-7,NA,CASSPDGTREQYF,TGTGCCAGCAGCCCCGACGGGACGCGCGAGCAGTACTTC
TRBV7-2,TRBD2,TRBJ2-3,NA,CASSFSGSGTDTQYF,TGTGCCAGCAGCTTTAGCGGGAGTGGCACAGATACGCAGTATTTT
TRBV13,NA,TRBJ1-1,NA,CASSFGTEAFF,TGTGCCAGCAGCTTTGGTACTGAAGCTTTCTTT
TRBV24-1,TRBD1,TRBJ2-7,NA,CATSAGTGDLGEQYF,TGTGCCACCAGTGCTGGGACAGGGGACCTGGGGGAGCAGTACTTC
TRBV19,TRBD2,TRBJ2-7,few,CASSPGLTYEQYF,TGTGCCAGTAGTCCGGGACTAACGTATGAGCAGTACTTC
TRBV10-3,NA,TRBJ1-1,NA,CAISEGQSNTEAFF,TGTGCCATCAGTGAGGGACAGTCGAACACTGAAGCTTTCTTT
TRBV6-5,TRBD2,TRBJ2-1,NA,CASSRLGRDEQFF,TGTGCCAGCAGCAGACTAGGGAGGGATGAGCAGTTCTTC
TRBV14,NA,TRBJ1-5,NA,CASSPNSQPSSNQPQHF,TGTGCCAGCAGCCCGAACTCTCAACCGTCTAGCAATCAGCCCCAGCATTTT
TRBV7-9,NA,TRBJ1-1,NA,CASSYSYLDTEAFF,TGTGCCAGCAGCTATAGCTATTTGGACACTGAAGCTTTCTTT
TRBV7-9,NA,TRBJ2-7,NA,CASSTGNEQYF,TGTGCCAGCAGTACGGGGAACGAGCAGTACTTC
TRBV7-3,NA,TRBJ2-2,few,CASTFAGDTGELFF,TGTGCCAGCACCTTTGCCGGGGACACCGGGGAGCTGTTTTTT
TRBV10-2,TRBD2,TRBJ2-1,NA,CASRLAGTNEQFF,TGCGCCAGCAGACTAGCGGGAACCAATGAGCAGTTCTTC
TRBV3-1/TRBV3-2,NA,TRBJ2-5,once,CASSLTPGVLGETQYF,TGTGCCAGCAGCCTCACCCCGGGAGTCCTGGGGGAGACCCAGTACTTC
TRBV5-1,NA,TRBJ2-1,NA,CASSWGGVLYNEQFF,TGCGCCAGCAGCTGGGGCGGGGTGCTCTACAATGAGCAGTTCTTC
TRBV5-6,NA,TRBJ2-3,NA,CASSLWPSTDTQYF,TGTGCCAGCAGCTTGTGGCCTAGCACAGATACGCAGTATTTT
TRBV19,NA,TRBJ2-7,once,CASSIGARSYEQYF,TGTGCCAGTAGTATAGGGGCCCGATCCTACGAGCAGTACTTC
TRBV7-6,TRBD2,TRBJ2-2,NA,CASSLVGLTSGDTGELFF,TGTGCCAGCAGCTTAGTGGGGCTGACTAGCGGAGACACCGGGGAGCTGTTTTTT
TRBV7-9,NA,TRBJ1-4,NA,CASTRAGDGEKLFF,TGTGCCAGCACTCGGGCCGGGGATGGCGAAAAACTGTTTTTT
TRBV6-5,NA,TRBJ2-1,NA,CATGVTSRLDNEQFF,TGTGCCACCGGCGTAACATCCCGACTCGACAATGAGCAGTTCTTC
TRBV19,NA,TRBJ1-2,once,CASSINSDYGYTF,TGTGCCAGTAGTATAAACAGCGACTATGGCTACACCTTC
TRBV7-8,TRBD2,TRBJ2-7,NA,CASSLAGTTYEQYF,TGTGCCAGCAGCTTAGCGGGGACTACCTACGAGCAGTACTTC
TRBV30,NA,TRBJ1-2,NA,CAWSRRDHGYTF,TGTGCCTGGTCGCGGAGAGACCATGGCTACACCTTC